This T cell receptor beta chain was observed in a study of OX40 agonist ivuxolimab in advanced cancers. Turning to the study itself: The dose of intravenous ivuxolimab that patients received every 2 weeks ranged from 0.01 to 10 mg/kg. Approximately 41% of patients had received prior checkpoint inhibitor therapy. Study-level results: CD8+ T cells (on average) carried more expanded clones than CD4+ T cells. At 0.1 to 3.0 mg/kg, CD4+ and CD8+ blood T cells expanded clonally by week 6.

Trimming at V came to 2 bases and at J to 6 bases, leaving 6 bases not matched to a gene. There are 15 residues in the CDR3. The V gene's germline CDR1 is MNHEY and CDR2 SMNVEV (reference sequence). Concerning this clone itself: Its specificity is not known.

The data were produced by immunoSEQ multiplex PCR, yet TCRdb's version contains in-frame clones alone and is incomplete. Of over 100,000 clones in the sample, about nine tenths were seen once. This clonotype was sampled from an adult with an advanced solid tumor such as melanoma, head and neck, liver or kidney cancer. The chain combines TRBV27 with TRBJ2-2; 7 bases are shared with TRBD2. This specimen was CD4+ or CD8+ T cells sorted from blood, taken in a trial of the OX40 agonist ivuxolimab. The CDR3 sequence is CASSLGGSGAGELFF. The CDR3 DNA sequence: TGTGCCAGCAGTTTAGGCGGGAGTGGGGCCGGGGAGCTGTTTTTT.